A single sample is the source of the 27 T cell receptor beta chains below, sequenced in a study of cytomegalovirus exposure and HLA in healthy donors. Vbeta (60) and Jbeta (13) primers were used in the PCR. Assay used: immunoSEQ multiplex PCR; TCRdb lists only in-frame clones, some missing. There are around 120,000 clones in the sample; over 8% occur only once, and less than 4% lies in the top ten. The sequenced sample was PBMCs. The receptors come from a man under 40 in good health and CMV-seronegative.

This clone came up a few times. V gene TRBV7-3 combines with J gene TRBJ2-1; the D gene is possibly TRBD2 (6 bases). The CDR3 spans 11 residues. The germline V and J ends were trimmed by 8 bases and 15 bases, with 17 bases remaining between them. The germline V gene encodes CDR1 SGHTA and CDR2 FQGTGA. The CDR3, as DNA: TGTGCCAGCGCCCTTGGAGGGCCGGTGTTCTTC. Its protein is CASALGGPVFF.

The chain uses TRBV5-4 and TRBJ2-7; 7 bases agree with TRBD2. From germline, CDR1 is SGHNT and CDR2 YYREEE (reference sequence). The CDR3 is 15 amino acids. With V trimmed by 4 bases and J by 3 bases, 10 bases remained unmatched. CDR3 in amino acids: CASSPSGGGRYEQYF. The CDR3 DNA follows: TGTGCCAGCAGCCCCTCTGGGGGGGGTCGCTACGAGCAGTACTTC.

CDR3 in DNA: TGTGCCAGCAGCTTAGAGAGACAGTCGAGCACAGATACGCAGTATTTT. Its protein is CASSLERQSSTDTQYF. This chain uses TRBV7-2 with TRBJ2-3; tentative D call: TRBD1 (5 bases). V was pared by 1 base and J by 0 bases, with 11 bases between. The germline V gene encodes CDR1 SGHTA and CDR2 FQGNSA. This CDR3 comprises 16 residues. The full variable domain, its missing parts supplied by reference TRBV7-2 and TRBJ2-3, is GAGVSQSPSNKVTEKGKDVELRCDPISGHTALYWYRQSLGQGLEFLIYFQGNSAPDKSGLPSDRFSAERTGGSVSTLTIQRTQQEDSAVYLCASSLERQSSTDTQYFGPGTRLTVL.

The chain employs TRBV7-9 and TRBJ1-6; D might be TRBD1 (6 bases). The CDR3 loop spans 16 amino acids. Germline CDR1 SEHNR, CDR2 FQNEAQ (reference sequence). The germline V and J ends were trimmed by 5 bases and 2 bases, with 13 bases remaining between them. The CDR3 DNA follows: TGTGCCAGCAGCCCGTCTGGGGGCGCCTATAATTCACCCCTCCACTTT. Protein sequence: CASSPSGGAYNSPLHF.

As concerns this clone: One end of the junction is discordant with germline, which a read error may explain. The chain recombines TRBV7-7 with TRBJ1-5; D is uncertain. Germline V gene lookup returns CDR1 SSHAT and CDR2 FNYEAQ (reference sequence). The CDR3 runs to 14 residues. The CDR3 is CASSFYSSNQPQHF. The CDR3 nucleotides read TGTGCTAGCAGCTTCTACAGTAGCAATCAGCCCCAGCATTTT.

This clone came up a few times. The chain joins TRBV28 to TRBJ1-1; possibly TRBD1 for D (6 bases). Germline CDR1 MDHEN, CDR2 SYDVKM. V lost 2 bases and J lost 4, with 17 bases in between. CDR3 size: 16 residues. The CDR3 region is CASSLGGAGGGTEAFF. CDR3 DNA: TGTGCCAGCAGTTTAGGGGGGGCGGGGGGTGGCACTGAAGCTTTCTTT.

The genes are TRBV18 and TRBJ1-4; 7 positions match TRBD1. V lost 4 bases to trimming and J lost 5 bases; unmatched junction nucleotides: 7. The CDR3 is 15 residues long. From germline, CDR1 is KGHSH and CDR2 LQKENI. Here the CDR3 DNA reads TGTGCCAGCTCACGATCCGGGACAGCGAATGAAAAACTGTTTTTT. The encoded protein is CASSRSGTANEKLFF.

This clone was found a few times. The V call is TRBV5-1, the J call TRBJ1-5; D is perhaps TRBD1 (5 bases). This CDR3 contains 16 residues. Trimming cost V 0 bases and J 4 bases, with 14 bases left between them. CDR1 is SGHRS and CDR2 is YFSETQ in the germline V gene. CDR3 nucleotide sequence: TGCGCCAGCAGCTTGGGTCCAACGGGGGTTAATCAGCCCCAGCATTTT. Its translation is CASSLGPTGVNQPQHF. The variable domain in full, completed from reference TRBV5-1 and TRBJ1-5, reads KAGVTQTPRYLIKTRGQQVTLSCSPISGHRSVSWYQQTPGQGLQFLFEYFSETQRNKGNFPGRFSGRQFSNSRSEMNVSTLELGDSALYLCASSLGPTGVNQPQHFGDGTRLSIL.

This clone was found a few times. The V and J genes are TRBV6-1 and TRBJ2-1; 7 positions match TRBD2. V lost 6 bases to trimming and J lost 7 bases; unmatched junction nucleotides: 3. Germline assignment: CDR1 MNHNS and CDR2 SASEGT. The CDR3 is 12 residues long. The CDR3, as DNA: TGTGCCAGCAGCCCCGGGGGGAATGAGCAGTTCTTC. The encoded protein is CASSPGGNEQFF.

This clone has a handful of counts. The genes are TRBV5-1 and TRBJ2-3; TRBD2 agrees at 9 bases. The ends lost 4 bases at V and 2 bases at J; junction bases unmatched: 5. This CDR3 is built from 15 residues. Germline loops: CDR1 SGHRS, CDR2 YFSETQ. CDR3 region: CASSGSGRITDTQYF. The CDR3 bases are TGCGCCAGCAGCGGTAGCGGGAGAATCACAGATACGCAGTATTTT.

This chain uses TRBV15 with TRBJ2-5; 10 bases are a match to TRBD1. Germline V CDR1 and CDR2: LNHNV, YYDKDF (reference sequence). Trimming at V came to 4 bases and at J to 4 bases, leaving 3 bases not matched to a gene. This CDR3 comprises 14 residues. CDR3 in amino acids: CATSTRQGAETQYF. In nucleotides, the CDR3 is TGTGCCACCAGCACCCGACAGGGGGCAGAGACCCAGTACTTC.

The V call is TRBV7-8, the J call TRBJ2-2; 9 nucleotides align to TRBD2. CDR1 is SGHVS and CDR2 is FQNEAQ in the germline V gene. This CDR3 comprises 19 residues. Trimming cost V 5 bases and J 5 bases; bases outside gene matches: 18. The CDR3 DNA reads TGTGCCAGCAGCCGGAGGGTGTCGGCGGGGGGGTTCTTAACCGGGGAGCTGTTTTTT. Translating gives CASSRRVSAGGFLTGELFF.

This clone appeared a few times. This chain uses TRBV15 with TRBJ2-1; perhaps TRBD2 as D (5 bases). CDR3 length: 14 amino acids. The V end lost 0 bases, the J end lost 4 bases, and 7 bases lay between the germline ends. Germline values: CDR1 LNHNV, CDR2 YYDKDF (reference sequence). In DNA form, the CDR3 reads TGTGCCACCAGCAGAGATGGGAGTTACAATGAGCAGTTCTTC. Its protein is CATSRDGSYNEQFF.

This clone was detected a few times. CDR3 sequence reads: CASSYGQGSSYTF. As DNA, the CDR3 is TGTGCCAGCAGCTACGGACAGGGATCGAGCTACACCTTC. This chain joins TRBV27 and TRBJ1-2; TRBD1 aligns across 8 bases. Unmatched junction bases numbered 9, after V lost 6 bases and J lost 9 bases. The length of the CDR3 is 13 residues. The germline V gene encodes CDR1 MNHEY and CDR2 SMNVEV (reference sequence).

J is TRBJ2-5 and V is TRBV19; 7 bases are a match to TRBD2. V dropped 5 bases and J dropped 6; count of bases not matched to a gene: 6. This CDR3 spans 13 amino acids. Germline V gene data show CDR1 as LNHDA and CDR2 as SQIVND (reference sequence). DNA of the CDR3: TGTGCCAGTAGTGAGATAGCGGGCAAGACCCAGTACTTC. Its translation is CASSEIAGKTQYF.

The chain carries TRBV7-2 and TRBJ2-5; D ambiguous. The CDR3 sequence is 13 residues long. V dropped 4 bases and J dropped 4 bases, with 10 bases sitting between them. CDR1 and CDR2 (germline): SGHTA, FQGNSA. The CDR3 DNA sequence: TGTGCCAGCAGCTCCCGACAATCAGAGACCCAGTACTTC. Amino acid sequence: CASSSRQSETQYF. The full variable domain, its missing parts supplied by reference TRBV7-2 and TRBJ2-5, is GAGVSQSPSNKVTEKGKDVELRCDPISGHTALYWYRQSLGQGLEFLIYFQGNSAPDKSGLPSDRFSAERTGGSVSTLTIQRTQQEDSAVYLCASSSRQSETQYFGPGTRLLVL.

This clone has just a few counts. J is TRBJ2-2 and V is TRBV5-1, with 9 bases aligning to TRBD1. The CDR3 has 16 residues. With V trimmed by 0 bases and J by 8 bases, 8 bases remained unmatched. The germline V gene has CDR1 SGHRS and CDR2 YFSETQ. The CDR3 spells CASSLGGQGMSGELFF. The CDR3 DNA follows: TGCGCCAGCAGCTTGGGTGGACAGGGGATGTCGGGGGAGCTGTTTTTT.

The chain has TRBV29-1 and TRBJ1-2, with D perhaps TRBD1 (5 bases). The CDR3 has 11 amino acids. The germline V gene encodes CDR1 SQVTM and CDR2 ANQGSEA. V shed 4 bases and J shed 4 bases, with 7 bases lying between them. The DNA for the CDR3 is TGCAGCGTTGTCAGGGCCTATGGCTACACCTTC. Translation: CSVVRAYGYTF.

V and J are TRBV19 and TRBJ1-4; the D is unclear. The CDR3 has 13 residues. V was shortened by 4 bases and J by 7 bases, with 10 bases between the two germline ends. Germline CDR1 and CDR2: LNHDA and SQIVND (reference sequence). Here the CDR3 reads CASSTRRGEKLFF. CDR3 in DNA: TGTGCCAGTAGTACGAGACGCGGTGAAAAACTGTTTTTT.

The chain uses TRBV7-3 and TRBJ2-3; a weak D match, TRBD2 (6 bases). The germline V and J ends were trimmed by 1 base and 4 bases, with 6 bases remaining between them. The CDR3 is 13 amino acids. Per the germline V gene, CDR1 is SGHTA and CDR2 is FQGTGA. The CDR3, as DNA: TGTGCCAGCAGCTTAAGGGGGGCAGATACGCAGTATTTT. It translates to CASSLRGADTQYF. The full variable domain, its missing parts supplied by reference TRBV7-3 and TRBJ2-3, is GAGVSQTPSNKVTEKGKYVELRCDPISGHTALYWYRQSLGQGPEFLIYFQGTGAADDSGLPNDRFFAVRPEGSVSTLKIQRTERGDSAVYLCASSLRGADTQYFGPGTRLTVL.

The chain recombines TRBV29-1 with TRBJ2-5; D may be TRBD1 (6 bases). The DNA end lines up better with TRBJ2-7; the J call may be wrong. There are 12 residues in the CDR3. CDR1 is SQVTM, CDR2 ANQGSEA, per germline. CDR3 in amino acids: CSVAQGIDEQYF. CDR3 bases: TGCAGCGTTGCACAGGGAATCGACGAGCAGTACTTC.

This clone was counted a few times. The chain couples TRBV6-1 to TRBJ1-5; tentative D call: TRBD1 (6 bases). V lost 4 bases and J 3 bases, leaving 13 bases between the germline ends. The CDR3 totals 15 residues. The germline V gene encodes CDR1 MNHNS and CDR2 SASEGT. The CDR3 DNA is TGTGCCAGCAGTGCAGGACAGAGTTTCAATCAGCCCCAGCATTTT. Translated: CASSAGQSFNQPQHF.

V usage is TRBV18 and J usage is TRBJ2-7, with 11 bases aligning to TRBD2. J was trimmed by 6 bases and V by 6 bases; bases with no gene match: 4. Looked up from germline, CDR1 is KGHSH and CDR2 is LQKENI. The CDR3 totals 13 residues. The CDR3 loop reads CASSGLAGGEQYF. The CDR3 DNA reads as TGTGCCAGCTCCGGACTAGCGGGTGGCGAGCAGTACTTC.

Only a few counts were recorded for this clone. The CDR3 protein is CASSLGLGRETQYF. CDR3 in DNA: TGTGCCAGCAGCTTAGGTCTGGGGAGAGAGACCCAGTACTTC. The chain employs TRBV7-6 and TRBJ2-5; possibly TRBD2 for D (5 bases). V was trimmed by 1 base and J by 4 bases, leaving 10 bases between them. Germline V lookup: CDR1 SGHVS, CDR2 FNYEAQ. The CDR3 extends over 14 amino acids.

Written as DNA, the CDR3 is TGTGCCAGCAGCGCCACCGCAGGGGTCGGTGGAAACACCATATATTTT. As protein: CASSATAGVGGNTIYF. The V and J genes are TRBV9 and TRBJ1-3; the D gene is possibly TRBD1 (6 bases). Per the germline V gene, CDR1 is SGDLS and CDR2 is YYNGEE. The CDR3 length is 16 residues. Trimming left V 3 bases short and J 3 bases short, with 16 bases between.

This clone has a handful of counts. The chain recombines TRBV7-6 with TRBJ1-1; 11 bases line up with TRBD1. The CDR3 loop spans 14 amino acids. In germline, CDR1 is SGHVS, CDR2 FNYEAQ. J lost 5 bases, V lost 4 bases, and 3 bases had no gene match. The CDR3 coding sequence is TGTGCCAGCAGCTCGGGGACAGGGGGAACTGAAGCTTTCTTT. Translation: CASSSGTGGTEAFF.

This clone has only a few counts. The chain recombines TRBV6-1 with TRBJ1-1; a weak D match, TRBD1 (6 bases). Germline lookup yields CDR1 MNHNS and CDR2 SASEGT. This CDR3 region has 14 residues. Trimming removed 3 bases at V and 5 bases at J, with 13 bases between. The CDR3 sequence is CASSERGPGTEAFF. The CDR3 bases are TGTGCCAGCAGTGAGCGGGGGCCGGGGACTGAAGCTTTCTTT.